This entry lists 16 T cell receptor beta chains sequenced from one sample in a study of a mutant IDH1 vaccine in newly diagnosed glioma (dated by TCRdb to the early 2020s). The library was made by the immunoSEQ multiplex PCR assay. TCRdb limited this immuneACCESS table to in-frame rearrangements with V and J called. A share of clones is missing; checked studies link under half to unresolved V genes, and the rest is unexplained. Present in this sample are about 20,000 clones, almost 85% of which were seen just once. The ten largest account for about 13% of the sample. Antigen specificity for these receptors is unknown. Reading the label with the study, this specimen's time point is: week 23, last vaccination. Every vaccine dose consisted of 300 ug of a 20-mer mutant IDH1 peptide in Montanide, administered subcutaneously together with topical imiquimod. Here the sequenced sample was PBMCs, taken from a glioma patient whose treatment included an IDH1 peptide vaccine. The receptors originated from a young man with glioma.

This chain links TRBV27 with TRBJ2-6; 7 nucleotides match TRBD2. There are 20 residues in the CDR3. Germline V gene data show CDR1 as MNHEY and CDR2 as SMNVEV (reference sequence). V was clipped by 4 bases and J by 0 bases; unmatched bases: 15. CDR3 nucleotides: TGTGCCAGCAGTTCTGTGGCTGGCGGAGCGGGGCTCTCTGGGGCCAACGTCCTGACTTTC. Translating gives CASSSVAGGAGLSGANVLTF.

V usage is TRBV2 and J usage is TRBJ2-3; D uncertain. From germline, CDR1 is SNHLY and CDR2 FYNNEI. The V gene lost 7 bases and the J gene lost 4 bases, with 12 bases spanning the gap. This CDR3 region has 13 residues. CDR3 DNA: TGTGCCAGCAAAAGGTCCCCGCCAGATACGCAGTATTTT. This gives the protein CASKRSPPDTQYF.

The J gene is TRBJ1-1, the V gene TRBV6-5, with D unclear. Germline CDR1 and CDR2: MNHEY and SVGAGI. V lost 5 bases and J 0 bases, leaving 10 bases between the germline ends. This CDR3 is built from 14 residues. Here the CDR3 DNA reads TGTGCCAGCAGTAGGACGGACTTGAACACTGAAGCTTTCTTT. It yields the protein CASSRTDLNTEAFF.

The V call is TRBV10-1, the J call TRBJ2-3, with 7 bases fitting TRBD2. The CDR3 is 14 amino acids. Germline V lookup: CDR1 WNHNN, CDR2 SYGVQD (reference sequence). J gave up 2 bases and V 4 bases, and 3 bases lay outside the gene matches. The CDR3 loop reads CASSAWDYTDTQYF. CDR3 DNA: TGCGCCAGCAGTGCCTGGGACTACACAGATACGCAGTATTTT.

The chain links TRBV4-1 to TRBJ2-4; 10 bases map to TRBD2. The CDR3 runs 15 residues. Germline trimming cut 4 bases from V and 5 bases from J; bases unmatched to any gene: 5. From germline, CDR1 is MGHRA and CDR2 YSYEKL. The CDR3 reads CASSPHGTSENIQYF. The CDR3 nucleotides are TGCGCCAGCAGCCCACACGGGACTAGCGAAAACATTCAGTACTTC.

J is TRBJ1-5 and V is TRBV4-1; TRBD1 is a possible D gene (5 bases). The germline CDR1 and CDR2 sequences are MGHRA and YSYEKL. CDR3 length: 17 amino acids. Trimming left V 4 bases short and J 0 bases short, with 16 bases between. The CDR3 nucleotides read TGCGCCAGCAGCCCTACACCCAGGGATTATAGCAATCAGCCCCAGCATTTT. The encoded protein is CASSPTPRDYSNQPQHF.

This clone was recorded only once. The chain uses TRBV9 and TRBJ2-3; D uncertain. Trimming took 0 bases from V and 6 from J, leaving 8 bases between them. Germline CDR1 SGDLS, CDR2 YYNGEE. CDR3 size: 13 residues. The CDR3 nucleotides are TGTGCCAGCAGCGTAGAGGTGGGGGATACGCAGTATTTT. Encoded protein: CASSVEVGDTQYF.

V and J are TRBV27 and TRBJ1-1; the D gene is possibly TRBD1 (5 bases). V was cut by 8 bases and J by 3 bases, with 13 bases left in between. Germline-derived CDR1 and CDR2 are MNHEY and SMNVEV (reference sequence). The CDR3 is made up of 13 amino acids. DNA for the CDR3: TGTGCCAGCGCTGGGGGGGAGGACACTGAAGCTTTCTTT. Protein product: CASAGGEDTEAFF.

V usage is TRBV18 and J usage is TRBJ2-7; 8 bases match TRBD2. CDR1 and CDR2 from the germline V gene are KGHSH and LQKENI. Trimming removed 3 bases from V and 3 bases from J; junction bases left unmatched: 10. This CDR3 spans 16 amino acids. The CDR3 is CASSPPGSGRSYEQYF. The CDR3, as DNA: TGTGCCAGCTCACCGCCTGGGAGCGGGAGAAGCTACGAGCAGTACTTC. Looking up the rest from reference TRBV18 and TRBJ2-7 gives the full variable domain: NAGVMQNPRHLVRRRGQEARLRCSPMKGHSHVYWYRQLPEEGLKFMVYLQKENIIDESGMPKERFSAEFPKEGPSILRIQQVVRGDSAAYFCASSPPGSGRSYEQYFGPGTRLTVT.

In its sample, this clone was seen once. The chain recombines TRBV5-6 with TRBJ2-2; the match to TRBD1 covers 11 bases. Germline trimming cut 0 bases from V and 6 bases from J; bases unmatched to any gene: 4. Germline V lookup: CDR1 SGHDT, CDR2 YYEEEE. The CDR3 length is 16 residues. The CDR3 is CASSLAGTGGPGELFF. In DNA, the CDR3 is TGTGCCAGCAGCTTGGCCGGGACAGGGGGACCCGGGGAGCTGTTTTTT. Drawing the rest from reference TRBV5-6 and TRBJ2-2, the complete variable domain is DAGVTQSPTHLIKTRGQQVTLRCSPKSGHDTVSWYQQALGQGPQFIFQYYEEEERQRGNFPDRFSGHQFPNYSSELNVNALLLGDSALYLCASSLAGTGGPGELFFGEGSRLTVL.

The chain uses TRBV21-1 and TRBJ2-1. TRBV21-1 is recorded as a pseudogene. CDR3 size: 17 residues. The CDR3 nucleotides read TGTGCCAGCAGCTGCCGCCGGGGGAAGGGGGACTACAATGAGCAGTTCTTC. The encoded protein is CASSCRRGKGDYNEQFF.

The chain uses TRBV4-1 and TRBJ2-1; D is uncertain. In germline, CDR1 is MGHRA, CDR2 YSYEKL. V dropped 0 bases and J dropped 10 bases, with 13 bases sitting between them. The CDR3 covers 14 residues. Written as DNA, the CDR3 is TGCGCCAGCAGCCAAGACCTGACCCCGGCGGAGCAGTTCTTC. Amino acid sequence: CASSQDLTPAEQFF.

This chain uses TRBV10-2 with TRBJ2-2; weak D call: TRBD2 (5 bases). The CDR3 totals 14 residues. V was trimmed by 6 bases and J by 1 base, leaving 9 bases between them. Germline CDR1 WSHSY, CDR2 SAAADI. The CDR3 DNA is TGCGCCAGCAGCTACGGGATGAACACCGGGGAGCTGTTTTTT. This translates into CASSYGMNTGELFF.

V and J are TRBV2 and TRBJ2-1; 7 nucleotides align to TRBD2. The CDR3 is 13 amino acids. After removal of 9 bases from V and 9 bases from J, the junction contained 11 bases not matched to a gene. Per the germline V gene, CDR1 is SNHLY and CDR2 is FYNNEI. In DNA form, the CDR3 reads TGTGCCAGTCAGTGGGGAGGGCCGGTTGAGCAGTTCTTC. Translated, it gives CASQWGGPVEQFF.

Concerning this clone itself: The identical CDR3 is also encoded by other nucleotide sequences in the sample. The chain is built from TRBV2 and TRBJ1-3, with 8 bases identical to TRBD1. Germline loops: CDR1 SNHLY, CDR2 FYNNEI. The CDR3 has 16 residues. Trimming at V came to 6 bases and at J to 2 bases, leaving 9 bases not matched to a gene. In DNA form, the CDR3 reads TGTGCCAGCAGGGAAACAGGGGGAATCCCTGGAAACACCATATATTTT. The encoded protein is CASRETGGIPGNTIYF.

This chain joins TRBV5-4 and TRBJ2-5, with TRBD1 matching 8 bases. V dropped 0 bases and J dropped 5; count of bases not matched to a gene: 6. CDR1 and CDR2 (germline): SGHNT, YYREEE (reference sequence). There are 15 residues in the CDR3. CDR3 region: CASSLATGGDETQYF. The CDR3 coding sequence is TGTGCCAGCAGCTTGGCCACAGGGGGTGATGAGACCCAGTACTTC. Combining the CDR3 with reference TRBV5-4 and TRBJ2-5 gives the whole variable domain ETGVTQSPTHLIKTRGQQVTLRCSSQSGHNTVSWYQQALGQGPQFIFQYYREEENGRGNFPPRFSGLQFPNYSSELNVNALELDDSALYLCASSLATGGDETQYFGPGTRLLVL.